Below are 5 T cell receptor beta chains sequenced from a single sample in a study of identifying expanded T cells in peripheral blood. Some clones are missing from TCRdb's copy, which holds only in-frame ones; the method was immunoSEQ multiplex PCR. Counted here are under 100,000 clones, 70% to 90% occurring once; the ten biggest clones make up around 7%. The source material was blood. Receptors were obtained from a person aged 18 to 70 in good health.

The rearrangement uses TRBV27 and TRBJ1-2, with TRBD1 as a possible D gene (5 bases). Trimming pared 4 bases from V and 6 bases from J, leaving 15 bases between. The CDR3 sequence is 14 residues long. Per germline, CDR1 MNHEY and CDR2 SMNVEV (reference sequence). The CDR3: CASSSDRQGNGYTF. The CDR3 nucleotides are TGTGCCAGCAGTTCCGATCGGCAGGGCAATGGCTACACCTTC.

The table lists this clone with a few counts. The chain recombines TRBV9 with TRBJ2-7, with D possibly called TRBD1 or TRBD2 (5 bases each). The germline V and J ends were trimmed by 2 bases and 6 bases, with 15 bases remaining between them. The CDR3 covers 14 residues. Germline-derived CDR1 and CDR2 are SGDLS and YYNGEE. In DNA, the CDR3 is TGTGCCAGCAGCGTTGCAGGGAGTGATAGCGAGCAGTACTTC. This codes for CASSVAGSDSEQYF.

V is TRBV27 and J is TRBJ1-2; D unresolved. There are 14 residues in the CDR3. Germline V gene data show CDR1 as MNHEY and CDR2 as SMNVEV (reference sequence). Trimming removed 4 bases at V and 8 bases at J, with 17 bases between. CDR3: CASSSSTYLGGYTF. In nucleotides, the CDR3 is TGTGCCAGCAGTTCATCCACCTACCTGGGCGGCTACACCTTC.

V gene TRBV19 combines with J gene TRBJ2-5, with D maybe TRBD1 (6 bases). CDR1 and CDR2 from the germline V gene are LNHDA and SQIVND (reference sequence). V dropped 3 bases and J dropped 3 bases, with 11 bases sitting between them. The CDR3 runs 14 residues. Written as DNA, the CDR3 is TGTGCCAGTAGTATGATGGGACAAAAAGAGACCCAGTACTTC. Translating gives CASSMMGQKETQYF.

This rearrangement joins TRBV30 to TRBJ2-1; 7 bases line up with TRBD2. CDR3 length: 12 residues. Looked up from germline, CDR1 is GTSNPN and CDR2 is SVGIG (reference sequence). J was trimmed by 6 bases and V by 5 bases; bases with no gene match: 4. CDR3 bases: TGTGCCTGGGGGAGACTAGCCAATGAGCAGTTCTTC. Translating gives CAWGRLANEQFF.